The clone carrying this T cell receptor beta chain was seen a handful of times. Its target is unknown. V lost 5 bases and J 3 bases, leaving 10 bases between the germline ends. The CDR3 consists of 13 residues. This record belongs to a study of blood T cells in healthy people across ages. The study, taken as a whole, reports: It was the long-lived donors that had more naive CD4+ cells and higher diversity than aged donors.

A second PCR of about 7 to 12 cycles used a sample-barcoded 5' primer and a J-beta primer mix. TCRdb re-called the 5' RACE reads through MiXCR, storing one row per CDR3 protein. The profile covers about 720,000 distinct CDR3 sequences, with roughly 25% appearing a single time and under 4% taken by the ten largest. Isolation recovered at least 6 million PBMCs from every sample. This sample also appeared in a second study, on T cells of mothers and their children. That source notes: Per child, 2.5 million to 3 million TCR beta CDR3 reads were obtained, against over 9 million per mother.

This TCR was recovered from a boy aged 5 to 17 in good health. The material sequenced was blood. The chain couples TRBV12-3 or TRBV12-4 to TRBJ1-2; D not resolved. The CDR3 spells CASSPNEYYGYTF. DNA for the CDR3: TGTGCCAGCAGTCCAAACGAATACTATGGCTACACCTTC.